This paragraph reports one T cell receptor (beta chain). Clones were sequenced by immunoSEQ multiplex PCR, and TCRdb holds only the in-frame ones, with some missing. Among 90,000 to 150,000 clones listed, just under 90% were seen once. The germline V and J ends were trimmed by 2 bases and 9 bases, with 8 bases remaining between them. This CDR3 has 12 residues. Germline V gene sequence: CDR1 ENHRY, CDR2 SYGVKD. The data were obtained in a study of T cell responses to AZD1222 COVID-19 vaccine. The source was peripheral blood, collected on day 0 of AZD1222 vaccination. The chain combines TRBV10-3 with TRBJ1-5; unclear D gene. This clonotype was sampled from an adult in good health. CDR3 in amino acids: CAISEGVSPQHF. The CDR3 nucleotides read TGTGCCATCAGTGAGGGCGTATCGCCCCAGCATTTT.